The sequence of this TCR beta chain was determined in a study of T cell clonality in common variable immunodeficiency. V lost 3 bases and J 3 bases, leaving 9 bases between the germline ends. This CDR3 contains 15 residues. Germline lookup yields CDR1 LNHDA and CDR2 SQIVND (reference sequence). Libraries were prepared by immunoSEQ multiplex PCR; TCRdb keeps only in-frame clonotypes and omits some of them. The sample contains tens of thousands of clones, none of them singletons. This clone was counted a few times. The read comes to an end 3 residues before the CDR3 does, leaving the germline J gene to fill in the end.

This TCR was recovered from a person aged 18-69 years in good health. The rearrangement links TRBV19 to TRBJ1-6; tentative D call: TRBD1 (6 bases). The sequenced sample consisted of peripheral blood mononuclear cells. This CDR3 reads CASSIRGNYNSPLHF. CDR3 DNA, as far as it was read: TGTGCCAGTAGTATTAGGGGGAACTATAATTCACCC.